This T cell receptor beta chain is drawn from a study of a mutant IDH1 vaccine in newly diagnosed glioma. Turning to this clone: The antigen is unknown.

V was clipped by 6 bases and J by 4 bases, with 10 bases between them. The CDR3 sequence is 12 residues long. CDR1 and CDR2 (germline): MNHEY, SVGAGI. TCRdb's copy holds only in-frame clones and misses some; the assay was immunoSEQ multiplex PCR. This table holds 70,000 to 100,000 clones, over 75% found once. Regarding time point: week 5, during vaccination. The content of each vaccine dose was 300 ug of mutant IDH1 20-mer peptide, and topical imiquimod accompanied it. The starting material was PBMCs, obtained from a glioma patient whose treatment included an IDH1 peptide vaccine. The source of this sequence is a woman aged 45-60 years with glioma. The V call is TRBV6-5, the J call TRBJ2-7; D is ambiguous. The CDR3 nucleotides read TGTGCCAGCAGGAGCTCCAAATACGAGCAGTACTTC. It specifies CASRSSKYEQYF.